The T cell receptor (beta chain) under discussion was sequenced for a study of blood T cell repertoires in COVID-19. Sequencing was performed with immunoSEQ multiplex PCR; in TCRdb, only in-frame clones are kept and a portion is missing. The sample has 70,000 to 90,000 clones; around 84% are singletons. Sample: peripheral blood. This clonotype was sampled from a human donor in a cohort sampled during active COVID-19.

The CDR3 loop is CASRWDRGSYEQYF. The CDR3 bases are TGTGCCAGCAGATGGGACAGGGGCTCCTACGAGCAGTACTTC. The chain links TRBV27 to TRBJ2-7; 10 bases line up with TRBD1. CDR1 is MNHEY and CDR2 is SMNVEV in the germline V gene (reference sequence). Trimming at V came to 6 bases and at J to 0 bases, leaving 2 bases not matched to a gene. There are 14 residues in the CDR3.